This T cell receptor (beta chain) originates from a study of a mutant IDH1 vaccine in newly diagnosed glioma. For the study at large: Treated patients, roughly 62% male and roughly 38% female, averaged about 40 years of age. The study's findings and limits: The authors found pseudoprogression apparently unrelated to changes in top peripheral T cell clonotypes.

Some clones are missing from TCRdb's copy, which holds only in-frame ones; the method was immunoSEQ multiplex PCR. The sample carries about 64,000 clones, approximately 84% recorded once. Time point reported: week 11, during vaccination. The content of each vaccine dose was 300 ug of mutant IDH1 20-mer peptide, and topical imiquimod accompanied it. In every donor, the tumor was a new WHO grade 3 or 4 IDH1-mutant, ATRX-lost astrocytoma. As regards this clone: Antigen specificity is unknown.

V shed 0 bases and J 4 bases; nucleotides not matched to a gene: 5. Germline V CDR1 and CDR2: SGHNT, YYREEE (reference sequence). The CDR3 runs to 15 residues. The origin of this receptor is a woman aged 45-65 years with glioma. The sequences come from PBMCs, collected from a glioma patient whose treatment included an IDH1 peptide vaccine. The V call is TRBV5-4, the J call TRBJ1-2; 8 positions match TRBD1. DNA of the CDR3: TGTGCCAGCAGCTTGGAAAGACAGGGGAGCTATGGCTACACCTTC. The encoded protein is CASSLERQGSYGYTF.